This T cell receptor (beta chain) originates from a study of blood T cell repertoires in COVID-19. Turning to the study itself: Acute and convalescent COVID-19 samples came from the United States, Italy and Spain. T cells, B-cell-depleted T cells, or PBMCs provided the cDNA or gDNA that served as material.

Authors' data handling: Reference gene primer amplification in the assay estimated nucleated cell counts. The repertoire was sequenced with immunoSEQ multiplex PCR; TCRdb's copy has only in-frame clones and lacks some. V, J and clone size were drawn from that table, and D and trimming were deduced from the DNA. Of approximately 290,000 clones listed, around 88% are singletons. The length of the CDR3 is 15 residues. V trimming: 4 bases; J trimming: 3 bases; junction bases outside the gene matches: 6. Germline V gives CDR1 SQVTM, CDR2 ANQGSEA. The sequence was obtained from a man younger than 40 with acute or convalescent COVID-19. The specimen sequenced was peripheral blood. V and J are TRBV29-1 and TRBJ2-2; 9 bases align to TRBD1. The DNA for the CDR3 is TGCAGCGTTGCAACAGGGGGCGCGCACACCGGGGAGCTGTTTTTT. As protein: CSVATGGAHTGELFF.